A single sample is the source of the 21 T cell receptor beta chains below, sequenced in a study of response to subunit inactivated influenza vaccine. One entry per CDR3 protein results from TCRdb running MiXCR on the RT-PCR reads. The table lists roughly 760,000 distinct CDR3 sequences, around 20% of them singletons, with about 9.4% in the top ten. The input for sequencing was PBMCs from blood, taken around 5 days after vaccination. These receptors were collected from a middle-aged man who received an inactivated influenza vaccine.

This chain's CDR3 is CAISQQGGTDTQYF. In DNA, the CDR3 is TGTGCCATCAGCCAACAGGGGGGGACAGATACGCAGTATTTT. The chain recombines TRBV10-3 with TRBJ2-3; D might be TRBD1 (8 bases). Between the trimmed V and J ends, which lost 6 bases and 3 bases, there was a span of 13 bases. Germline loops: CDR1 ENHRY, CDR2 SYGVKD. The length of the CDR3 is 14 residues.

This clonotype came up a few times. V gene TRBV27 combines with J gene TRBJ2-7, with D unresolved. This CDR3 region has 15 residues. CDR1 and CDR2 from the germline V gene are MNHEY and SMNVEV (reference sequence). V was clipped by 2 bases and J by 4 bases, with 15 bases between them. The CDR3: CASSLRTGPFYEQYF. CDR3 DNA sequence: TGTGCCAGCAGTTTAAGGACCGGACCTTTTTACGAGCAGTACTTC.

V gene TRBV3-1 combines with J gene TRBJ2-2, with D perhaps TRBD1 (5 bases). This CDR3 is built from 13 residues. The germline CDR1 and CDR2 sequences are LGHDT and YNNKEL (reference sequence). Trimming shortened V by 2 bases and J by 7 bases, and 8 bases separated the two germline ends. CDR3 sequence (DNA): TGTGCCAGCAGCCAACAGGGCTACGGGGAGCTGTTTTTT. Translation gives CASSQQGYGELFF.

The chain is built from TRBV30 and TRBJ1-2; D unresolved. CDR3 length equals 12 residues. Germline values: CDR1 GTSNPN, CDR2 SVGIG (reference sequence). Trimming took 0 bases from V and 4 from J, leaving 6 bases between them. CDR3 in DNA: TGTGCCTGGAGTGTATGGGGCTATGGCTACACCTTC. Its translation is CAWSVWGYGYTF.

This clonotype came up a few times. CDR3 amino acids: CASSQGTGASSPLHF. As DNA, the CDR3 is TGCGCCAGCAGCCAGGGAACAGGGGCCAGCTCACCCCTCCACTTT. This chain connects TRBV4-1 to TRBJ1-6; 7 nucleotides agree with TRBD1. CDR1 is MGHRA, CDR2 YSYEKL, per germline. There are 15 residues in the CDR3. V lost 3 bases to trimming and J lost 10 bases; unmatched junction nucleotides: 9.

This clonotype was seen only a few times. The chain recombines TRBV4-1 with TRBJ1-3, with unresolved D. V was pared by 4 bases and J by 0 bases, with 10 bases between. The germline V gene encodes CDR1 MGHRA and CDR2 YSYEKL. The CDR3 is 15 residues long. The CDR3 is CASSRLVVSGNTIYF. The CDR3 bases are TGCGCCAGCAGCCGACTAGTAGTCTCTGGAAACACCATATATTTT.

The J gene is TRBJ1-1, the V gene TRBV5-1; 9 nucleotides align to TRBD1. Germline V gene data show CDR1 as SGHRS and CDR2 as YFSETQ. With V trimmed by 0 bases and J by 4 bases, 1 base remained unmatched. There are 14 residues in the CDR3. DNA of the CDR3: TGCGCCAGCAGCTTGGAGACAGGGGGCACTGAAGCTTTCTTT. Residues: CASSLETGGTEAFF.

V is TRBV10-3 and J is TRBJ2-1; D is possibly TRBD1 or TRBD2 (5 bases each). The germline CDR1 and CDR2 sequences are ENHRY and SYGVKD. CDR3 length equals 14 residues. The germline V and J ends were trimmed by 9 bases and 1 base, with 13 bases remaining between them. CDR3 DNA sequence: TGTGCCATTTCTGCAGGGAGATCCTACAATGAGCAGTTCTTC. Translating gives CAISAGRSYNEQFF.

The V and J genes are TRBV10-3 and TRBJ2-2; 8 positions agree with TRBD2. The CDR3 runs to 17 residues. Germline V gene lookup returns CDR1 ENHRY and CDR2 SYGVKD. V dropped 2 bases and J dropped 2; count of bases not matched to a gene: 7. The CDR3 coding sequence is TGTGCCATCAGTGAGCTCGGGGGGGCCAGCAACACCGGGGAGCTGTTTTTT. Protein sequence: CAISELGGASNTGELFF.

The gene calls are TRBV20-1 and TRBJ1-2, with D possibly matching TRBD1 (6 bases). Germline V gene data show CDR1 as DFQATT and CDR2 as SNEGSKA (reference sequence). The CDR3 totals 14 residues. V was clipped by 0 bases and J by 4 bases, with 12 bases between them. The CDR3 sequence is CSARDHQGGYGYTF. The DNA for the CDR3 is TGCAGTGCTAGAGATCACCAAGGGGGCTATGGCTACACCTTC.

The CDR3 spells CASSLPAGSSYEQYF. Written as DNA, the CDR3 is TGTGCCAGCAGTTTACCAGCGGGTAGCTCCTACGAGCAGTACTTC. The rearrangement uses TRBV28 and TRBJ2-7, with D possibly TRBD2 on 6 matching bases. The CDR3 loop spans 15 amino acids. V was shortened by 2 bases and J by 0 bases, with 11 bases between the two germline ends. In germline, CDR1 is MDHEN, CDR2 SYDVKM.

The chain has TRBV7-2 and TRBJ1-6, with D perhaps TRBD1 (5 bases). Germline assignment: CDR1 SGHTA and CDR2 FQGNSA. CDR3 length: 13 residues. Trimming removed 5 bases from V and 9 bases from J, with 11 bases in between. CDR3 bases: TGTGCCAGCAGCCAGACAGCAGGTTCACCCCTCCACTTT. It yields the protein CASSQTAGSPLHF. The full variable domain, in which reference TRBV7-2 and TRBJ1-6 provide the parts outside the CDR3, is GAGVSQSPSNKVTEKGKDVELRCDPISGHTALYWYRQSLGQGLEFLIYFQGNSAPDKSGLPSDRFSAERTGGSVSTLTIQRTQQEDSAVYLCASSQTAGSPLHFGNGTRLTVT.

This clonotype was picked up a small number of times. The chain joins TRBV20-1 to TRBJ2-3, with 7 bases aligning to TRBD1. The J segment lost 4 bases and the V segment lost 0 bases, leaving 4 bases of the junction unmatched. Germline CDR1 and CDR2: DFQATT and SNEGSKA (reference sequence). The CDR3 has 14 amino acids. CDR3 in DNA: TGCAGTGCTAGAGATAGCAGGGGGTCAGATACGCAGTATTTT. This sequence encodes CSARDSRGSDTQYF.

At least ten counts were recorded for this clonotype. The CDR3 here is CAISDRSTQGSDIVRQYF. In nucleotides, the CDR3 is TGTGCCATCAGTGATCGATCAACACAGGGCTCCGATATAGTACGGCAGTACTTC. This chain uses TRBV10-3 with TRBJ2-7, with a weak D call TRBD1 (6 bases). Looked up from germline, CDR1 is ENHRY and CDR2 is SYGVKD. Trimming took off 3 bases at V and 9 bases at J, with 30 bases between the two ends. The CDR3 totals 18 residues.

Ten or more counts support this clonotype. The chain is built from TRBV5-1 and TRBJ2-2; no clear D. The germline V gene has CDR1 SGHRS and CDR2 YFSETQ. V dropped 0 bases and J dropped 4 bases, with 10 bases sitting between them. This CDR3 spans 15 amino acids. The CDR3 DNA reads as TGCGCCAGCAGCTTGGCCGCAGGCCGCACCGGGGAGCTGTTTTTT. Protein: CASSLAAGRTGELFF.

Note on this clonotype: The CDR3 end shows no conserved phenylalanine or tryptophan, and so a read error is likely. This chain links TRBV6-1 with TRBJ2-1; either TRBD1 or TRBD2 may fit D (5 bases each). The germline V gene has CDR1 MNHNS and CDR2 SASEGT. The V gene lost 6 bases and the J gene lost 5 bases, with 8 bases spanning the gap. The CDR3 totals 12 residues. Here the CDR3 DNA reads TGTGCCAGCAGGTGGGGGAACAATGAGCAGTTCCTC. This gives the protein CASRWGNNEQFL.

This clonotype was observed many times. The chain has TRBV4-1 and TRBJ1-1; TRBD1 is a possible D gene (6 bases). This CDR3 spans 15 amino acids. The germline CDR1 and CDR2 sequences are MGHRA and YSYEKL. Between the trimmed V and J ends, which lost 4 bases and 3 bases, there was a span of 15 bases. CDR3 in DNA: TGCGCCAGCAGCCTGACAGCAGGGGCGGACACTGAAGCTTTCTTT. It translates to CASSLTAGADTEAFF.

The DNA for the CDR3 is TGTGCCAGCAGCGTAGTCCTGACAGATACGCAGTATTTT. It codes for CASSVVLTDTQYF. V and J are TRBV9 and TRBJ2-3; unclear D gene. Germline V CDR1 and CDR2: SGDLS, YYNGEE. V lost 0 bases, J lost 3 bases, and 5 bases lay in between. This CDR3 contains 13 residues.

This clonotype was counted ten times or more. The chain is built from TRBV5-1 and TRBJ2-1; the match to TRBD2 covers 8 bases. Germline loops: CDR1 SGHRS, CDR2 YFSETQ. V shed 4 bases, J shed 4 bases, and the junction held 16 bases outside the gene matches. The CDR3 is made up of 18 amino acids. CDR3 sequence (DNA): TGCGCCAGCAGCGCCCGGGGAGGGAGCGGGGGAGCTTACAATGAGCAGTTCTTC. It codes for CASSARGGSGGAYNEQFF.

This clonotype was detected only a few times. The CDR3, as DNA: TGTGCCAGCAGCTTAGTGGTGCACGAGCAGTACTTC. Protein: CASSLVVHEQYF. The chain employs TRBV11-2 and TRBJ2-7; no definite D call. Trimming took 1 base from V and 5 from J, leaving 6 bases between them. This CDR3 has 12 residues. Looked up from germline, CDR1 is SGHAT and CDR2 is FQNNGV.

This clonotype was seen more than once but under ten times. The rearrangement links TRBV6-1 to TRBJ2-3, with TRBD2 matching over 9 bases. This CDR3 has 16 amino acids. The ends lost 6 bases at V and 8 bases at J; junction bases unmatched: 15. Germline assignment: CDR1 MNHNS and CDR2 SASEGT. The CDR3 DNA sequence: TGTGCCAGCAGACCGGGACTAGCAGACGGGTACGGTACGCAGTATTTT. This translates into CASRPGLADGYGTQYF.